This TCR beta chain derives from a study of T cells in Graves' hyperthyroidism and ophthalmopathy (dated by TCRdb to the late 2010s). Notes on the research overall: Peripheral blood was sampled at the time of initial diagnosis, prior to any treatment. TCR V-J signatures able to tell the groups apart were searched for in a discovery cohort of 100 patients, of whom more than 40 had Graves' ophthalmopathy and about 55 had stable Graves' hyperthyroidism. An independent validation cohort of some 18 hyperthyroidism patients and about 15 patients who later progressed to ophthalmopathy tested prospective prediction of ophthalmopathy. The 100 or so discovery patients were randomly split 7:3 into training and test sets. The study also compared thyroid tissue and blood T-cell repertoires from over 5 Graves' hyperthyroidism patients. Following sampling, methimazole starting at 30 mg daily was given to hyperthyroidism patients, and high-dose intravenous methylprednisolone was given to ophthalmopathy patients. The paper reports TCR Vbeta CDR3 sequencing of roughly 140 peripheral blood samples: over 40 ophthalmopathy, approximately 74 hyperthyroidism and approximately 17 progressor patients. The study at large found these results: Most expanded thyroid clonotypes (frequency above 0.001) were also found in blood, which suggests that blood repertoires may mirror thyroid immune responses. In validation, the model predicted progression to ophthalmopathy a median of 6.5 months before onset, with 70% to 71% sensitivity and more than 72% specificity. Sample size was not statistically predetermined, and investigators were not blinded to group allocation. A 13 V-J signature model separated ophthalmopathy from stable hyperthyroidism, with about 88% sensitivity and roughly 82% specificity in cross-validation and 80%/75% in testing.

Ophthalmopathy patients had moderately to severely active disease, Clinical Activity Score of at least 3, NOSPECS grade of at least 4, and duration under 3 months. Any patient with an uncontrolled infection, another autoimmune disease, pregnancy or lactation was excluded. Diagnoses were established on the basis of clinical symptoms, serum thyroxine and TRAb, thyroid ultrasound, and orbital computed tomography. PBMCs were separated from under 11 ml of fresh peripheral blood using Ficoll-Paque density gradient centrifugation. Trizol reagent was used to extract total RNA, and RNA quality was then checked on an Agilent 2100 Bioanalyzer. The TCR beta CDR3 regions were amplified from RNA transcripts. The first round of RT-PCR for the TCR CDR3 was performed with the HTBI primer set and the Qiagen OneStep RT-PCR kit. Libraries were constructed in a second round of multiplex PCR, after which size selection and purification were performed. Sequencing of the libraries was done on an Illumina HiSeq2000 using paired-end 100 bp reads. The authors' pipeline ran thus. Raw data were processed with SOAPnuke, discarding reads with adapters, uncalled bases, mean Phred below 15, or no exact constant-primer or identifier match. COPE v1.2.5 was used to merge high-quality paired reads, and clonotypes were defined as unique nucleotide sequences. MiTCR v1.1 was used to align the clonotypes against IMGT TRBV, TRBD and TRBJ reference segments. The analysis included only V-J combinations with a frequency above 0.0001, which together covered about 99% of the repertoires. A TCS score was defined as the ratio of F50 (clonal expansion) to E x V (chaos), with BLOSUM62-based TCRdist applied between CDR3 peptides within each V-J. Welch's t-statistics and random forest reduced 450 to 600 V-J features to roughly 13, which were used in a naive Bayes classifier (R e1071). The public reads were reanalyzed by TCRdb: fastp trimming at Q25, MiXCR alignment, in-frame beta chains only. Rows are combined by CDR3 protein, so each entry shows the most common genes and DNA. It is TCRdb's table, rather than the study itself, that gives the V and J calls and clone size. The table for this sample lists hundreds of thousands of distinct CDR3 sequences; approximately 24% of them were counted only once. Roughly 12% of the sample belongs to the ten largest clones.

The cysteine opens and the phenylalanine closes a CDR3 of 14 amino acids. Here the CDR3 DNA is all that survives: 42 bases in frame from base 1. Cut back by 2 bases and 3 bases, the V and J ends lie 10 bases apart. Taken from the germline V gene (reference sequence), the CDR1 and CDR2 loops are LNHNV and YYDKDF. This clonotype was observed many times. Its antigen remains undetermined. Per-base quality was not reported, and no clone a single base away is much larger than it. The sample taken for sequencing was blood. This TCR derives from a woman aged 30 to 39 with Graves' ophthalmopathy. The chain joins TRBV15 to TRBJ1-1, with the D gene not confidently named. CDR3 sequence: CATSRLTGYTEAFF. Read as DNA, the sequence is TGTGCCACCAGCAGACTAACCGGGTACACTGAAGCTTTCTTT.